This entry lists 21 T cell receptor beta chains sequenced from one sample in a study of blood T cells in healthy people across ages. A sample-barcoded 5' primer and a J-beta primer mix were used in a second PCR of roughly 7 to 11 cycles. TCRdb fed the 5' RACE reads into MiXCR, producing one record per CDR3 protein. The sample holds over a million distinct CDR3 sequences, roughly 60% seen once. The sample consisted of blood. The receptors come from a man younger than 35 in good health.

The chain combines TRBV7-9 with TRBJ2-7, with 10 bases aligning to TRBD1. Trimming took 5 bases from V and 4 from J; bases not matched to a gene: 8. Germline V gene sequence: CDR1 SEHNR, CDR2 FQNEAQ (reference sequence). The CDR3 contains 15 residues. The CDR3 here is CASSEPGQGLYEQYF. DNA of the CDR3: TGTGCCAGCAGCGAACCGGGACAGGGGTTGTACGAGCAGTACTTC.

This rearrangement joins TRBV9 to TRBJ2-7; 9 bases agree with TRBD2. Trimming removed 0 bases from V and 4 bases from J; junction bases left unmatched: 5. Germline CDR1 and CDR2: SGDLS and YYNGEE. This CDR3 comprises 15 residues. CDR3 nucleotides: TGTGCCAGCAGCGTAGATAGCGGGAGAATATACGAGCAGTACTTC. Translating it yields CASSVDSGRIYEQYF.

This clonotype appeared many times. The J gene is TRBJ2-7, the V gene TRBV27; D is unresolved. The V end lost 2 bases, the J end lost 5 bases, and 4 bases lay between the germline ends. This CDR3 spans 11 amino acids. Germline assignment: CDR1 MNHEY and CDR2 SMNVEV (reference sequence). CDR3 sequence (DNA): TGTGCCAGCAGTTTAGGGGACGAGCAGTACTTC. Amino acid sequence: CASSLGDEQYF.

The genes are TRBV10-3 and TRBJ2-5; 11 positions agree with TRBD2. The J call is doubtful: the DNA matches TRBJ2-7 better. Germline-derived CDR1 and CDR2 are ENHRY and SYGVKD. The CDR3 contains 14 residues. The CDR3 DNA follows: TGTGCCATCAGTGAAACCGGGACTAGCGGCGAGCAGTACTTC. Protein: CAISETGTSGEQYF.

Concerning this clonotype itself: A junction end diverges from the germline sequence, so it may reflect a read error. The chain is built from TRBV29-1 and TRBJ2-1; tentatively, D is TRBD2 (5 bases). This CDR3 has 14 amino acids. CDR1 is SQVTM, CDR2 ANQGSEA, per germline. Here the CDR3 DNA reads TGCAGCGTCGAAGGACGGTCGCGGGTAAATGAGCAGTTCTTC. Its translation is CSVEGRSRVNEQFF.

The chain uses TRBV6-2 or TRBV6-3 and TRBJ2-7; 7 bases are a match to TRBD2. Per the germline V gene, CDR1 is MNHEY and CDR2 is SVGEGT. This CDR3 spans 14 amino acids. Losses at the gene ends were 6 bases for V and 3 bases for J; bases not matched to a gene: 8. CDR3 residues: CASSQRRENYEQYF. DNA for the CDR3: TGTGCCAGCAGCCAAAGGCGGGAGAACTACGAGCAGTACTTC.

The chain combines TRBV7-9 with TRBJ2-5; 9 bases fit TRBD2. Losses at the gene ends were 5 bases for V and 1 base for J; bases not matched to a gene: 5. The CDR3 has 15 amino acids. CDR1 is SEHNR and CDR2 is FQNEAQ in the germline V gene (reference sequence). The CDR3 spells CASSPAAGGQETQYF. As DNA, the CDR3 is TGTGCCAGCAGCCCCGCAGCGGGGGGCCAAGAGACCCAGTACTTC. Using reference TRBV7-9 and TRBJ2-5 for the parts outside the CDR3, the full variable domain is DTGVSQNPRHKITKRGQNVTFRCDPISEHNRLYWYRQTLGQGPEFLTYFQNEAQLEKSRLLSDRFSAERPKGSFSTLEIQRTEQGDSAMYLCASSPAAGGQETQYFGPGTRLLVL.

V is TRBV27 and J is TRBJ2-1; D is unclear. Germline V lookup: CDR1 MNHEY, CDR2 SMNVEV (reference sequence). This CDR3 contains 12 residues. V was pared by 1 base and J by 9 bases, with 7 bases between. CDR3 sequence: CASSLLVGEQFF. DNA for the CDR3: TGTGCCAGCAGTTTATTAGTAGGTGAGCAGTTCTTC.

As DNA, the CDR3 is TGTGCCAGCAGCCAAAATGCCGGGACAGATATTAATTCACCCCTCCACTTT. It is translated as CASSQNAGTDINSPLHF. V is TRBV4-2 and J is TRBJ1-6, with 7 bases that match TRBD1. V dropped 2 bases and J dropped 6; count of bases not matched to a gene: 10. The CDR3 spans 17 residues. The V gene's germline CDR1 is LGHNA and CDR2 YNFKEQ.

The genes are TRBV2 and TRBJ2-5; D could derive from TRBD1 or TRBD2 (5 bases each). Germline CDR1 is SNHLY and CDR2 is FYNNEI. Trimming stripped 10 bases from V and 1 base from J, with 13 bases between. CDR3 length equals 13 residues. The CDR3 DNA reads TGTGCCACCGGGGCCAGCGTCCAAGAGACCCAGTACTTC. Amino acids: CATGASVQETQYF.

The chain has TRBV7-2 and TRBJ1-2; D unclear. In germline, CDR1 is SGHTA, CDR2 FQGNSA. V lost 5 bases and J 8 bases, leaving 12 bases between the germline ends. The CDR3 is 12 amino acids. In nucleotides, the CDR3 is TGTGCCAGCAGCCAAAGGGCTCGCGGCTACACCTTC. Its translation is CASSQRARGYTF.

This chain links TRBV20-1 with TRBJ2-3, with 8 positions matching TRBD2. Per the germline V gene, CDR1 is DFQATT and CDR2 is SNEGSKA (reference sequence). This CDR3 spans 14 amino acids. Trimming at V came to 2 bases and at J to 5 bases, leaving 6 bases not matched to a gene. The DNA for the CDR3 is TGCAGTGCTAGACACGGGGGGGCGGGAGATACGCAGTATTTT. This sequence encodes CSARHGGAGDTQYF.

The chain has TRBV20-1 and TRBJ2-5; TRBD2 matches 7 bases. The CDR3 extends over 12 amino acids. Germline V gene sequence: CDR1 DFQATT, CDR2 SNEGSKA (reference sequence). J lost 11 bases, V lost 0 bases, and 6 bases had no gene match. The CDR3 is CSARDASGVQYF. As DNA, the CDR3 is TGCAGTGCTAGAGATGCAAGCGGGGTGCAGTACTTC.

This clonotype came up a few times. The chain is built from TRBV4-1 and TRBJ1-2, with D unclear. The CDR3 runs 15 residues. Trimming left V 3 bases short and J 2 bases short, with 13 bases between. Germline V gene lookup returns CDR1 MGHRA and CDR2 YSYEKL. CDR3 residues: CASSQDPGRNYGYTF. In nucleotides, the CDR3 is TGCGCCAGCAGCCAGGACCCGGGGAGAAACTATGGCTACACCTTC.

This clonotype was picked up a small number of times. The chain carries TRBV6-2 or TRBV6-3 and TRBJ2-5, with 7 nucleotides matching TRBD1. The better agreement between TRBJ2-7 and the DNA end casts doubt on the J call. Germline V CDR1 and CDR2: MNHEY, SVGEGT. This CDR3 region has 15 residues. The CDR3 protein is CATFDSDRASYEQYF. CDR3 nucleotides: TGTGCCACCTTTGACTCAGACAGGGCCTCCTACGAGCAGTACTTC.

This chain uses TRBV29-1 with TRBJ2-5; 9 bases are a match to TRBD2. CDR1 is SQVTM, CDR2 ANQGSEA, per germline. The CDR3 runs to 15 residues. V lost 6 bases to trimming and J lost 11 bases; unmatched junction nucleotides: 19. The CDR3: CSVGGATSGYNEQYF. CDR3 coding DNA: TGCAGCGTGGGGGGCGCGACTAGCGGTTACAATGAGCAGTACTTC.

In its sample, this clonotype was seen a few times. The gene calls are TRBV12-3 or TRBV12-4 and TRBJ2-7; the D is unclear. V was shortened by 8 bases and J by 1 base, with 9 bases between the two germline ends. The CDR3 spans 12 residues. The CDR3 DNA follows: TGTGCCAGCGGTTGGAGATCCTACGAGCAGTACTTC. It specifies CASGWRSYEQYF.

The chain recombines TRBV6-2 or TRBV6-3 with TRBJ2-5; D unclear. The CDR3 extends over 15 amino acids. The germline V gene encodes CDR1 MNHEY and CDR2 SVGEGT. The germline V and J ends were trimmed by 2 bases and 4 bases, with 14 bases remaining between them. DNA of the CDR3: TGTGCCAGCAGTTACAAACTGTTGACCTCAGAGACCCAGTACTTC. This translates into CASSYKLLTSETQYF.

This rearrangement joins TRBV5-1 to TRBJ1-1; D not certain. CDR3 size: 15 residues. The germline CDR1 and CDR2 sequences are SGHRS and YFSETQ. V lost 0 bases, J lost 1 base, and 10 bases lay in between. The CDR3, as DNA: TGCGCCAGCAGCTTGGGCACTCCAGAGAACACTGAAGCTTTCTTT. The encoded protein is CASSLGTPENTEAFF.

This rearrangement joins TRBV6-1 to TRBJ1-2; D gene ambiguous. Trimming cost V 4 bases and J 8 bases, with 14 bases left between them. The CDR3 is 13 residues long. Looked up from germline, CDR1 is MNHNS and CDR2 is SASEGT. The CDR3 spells CASSVEGLSGYTF. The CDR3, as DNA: TGTGCCAGCAGTGTCGAGGGCCTCTCCGGCTACACCTTC.

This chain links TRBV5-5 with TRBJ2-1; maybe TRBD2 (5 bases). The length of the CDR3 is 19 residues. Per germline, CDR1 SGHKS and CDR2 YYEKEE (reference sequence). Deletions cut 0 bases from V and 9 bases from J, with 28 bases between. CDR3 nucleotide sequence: TGTGCCAGCAGCTTGGTTTGGACGTCACTTAGGACTGGGCTGCGTGAGCAGTTCTTC. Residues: CASSLVWTSLRTGLREQFF. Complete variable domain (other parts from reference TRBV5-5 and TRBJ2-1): DAGVTQSPTHLIKTRGQQVTLRCSPISGHKSVSWYQQVLGQGPQFIFQYYEKEERGRGNFPDRFSARQFPNYSSELNVNALLLGDSALYLCASSLVWTSLRTGLREQFFGPGTRLTVL.